These 28 T cell receptor beta chains came from one sample sequenced in a study of neoadjuvant anti-PD-1 for oral cavity cancer. Clones were read by immunoSEQ multiplex PCR, and TCRdb kept only the in-frame ones, dropping some. Counted here are around 13,000 clones, 75% to 85% occurring once; the ten biggest clones make up around 2.2%. Time point indicated: after neoadjuvant nivolumab, at surgical resection. The material was PBMCs, obtained after nivolumab (anti-PD-1) treatment. Source of these receptors: a person aged 35-79 years with oral cavity squamous cell carcinoma.

The chain is built from TRBV11-2 and TRBJ2-5; 7 bases fit TRBD2. CDR1 SGHAT and CDR2 FQNNGV come from the germline V gene. The CDR3 runs to 14 residues. The ends lost 5 bases at V and 2 bases at J; junction bases unmatched: 5. CDR3 coding DNA: TGTGCCAGCAGCCTAAGCGGGGTACAAGAGACCCAGTACTTC. It encodes CASSLSGVQETQYF.

The V gene is TRBV5-1, the J gene TRBJ2-4; D uncertain. The CDR3 is 15 residues long. Germline assignment: CDR1 SGHRS and CDR2 YFSETQ. Trimming pared 0 bases from V and 0 bases from J, leaving 7 bases between. CDR3 residues: CASSLGTLAKNIQYF. CDR3 DNA: TGCGCCAGCAGCTTGGGTACCCTAGCCAAAAACATTCAGTACTTC.

The CDR3 spells CASSPVGGILYGYTF. In DNA form, the CDR3 reads TGTGCCAGCAGCCCGGTTGGGGGGATCCTATATGGCTACACCTTC. This chain connects TRBV7-8 to TRBJ1-2, with a tentative D call TRBD1 (5 bases). The germline V gene encodes CDR1 SGHVS and CDR2 FQNEAQ. V shed 5 bases and J shed 5 bases, with 18 bases lying between them. The CDR3 runs 15 residues.

The chain carries TRBV2 and TRBJ1-5; tentative D call: TRBD1 (6 bases). The CDR3 is 14 amino acids. Per germline, CDR1 SNHLY and CDR2 FYNNEI. The V gene lost 4 bases and the J gene lost 4 bases, with 11 bases spanning the gap. The CDR3 reads CASSGTEPNQPQHF. The CDR3 region has the DNA TGTGCCAGCAGTGGGACAGAGCCGAATCAGCCCCAGCATTTT.

The table lists this clone with a few counts. The chain recombines TRBV19 with TRBJ1-6; 8 positions match TRBD1. V lost 4 bases, J lost 9 bases, and 5 bases stayed unmatched. In germline, CDR1 is LNHDA, CDR2 SQIVND (reference sequence). The CDR3 runs to 14 residues. CDR3: CASSTDRGTSPLHF. DNA for the CDR3: TGTGCCAGTAGTACCGACAGGGGCACTTCACCCCTCCACTTT.

The gene calls are TRBV9 and TRBJ1-1, with 7 positions matching TRBD1. The CDR3 runs 14 residues. Unmatched junction bases numbered 6, after V lost 3 bases and J lost 4 bases. Germline V gives CDR1 SGDLS, CDR2 YYNGEE. The CDR3 DNA reads as TGTGCCAGCAGCGCCCACAGGGGACCCACTGAAGCTTTCTTT. As protein: CASSAHRGPTEAFF. The full variable domain, completed using reference TRBV9 and TRBJ1-1, is DSGVTQTPKHLITATGQRVTLRCSPRSGDLSVYWYQQSLDQGLQFLIQYYNGEERAKGNILERFSAQQFPDLHSELNLSSLELGDSALYFCASSAHRGPTEAFFGQGTRLTVV.

V usage is TRBV9 and J usage is TRBJ2-1, with 8 bases aligning to TRBD2. CDR1 is SGDLS and CDR2 is YYNGEE in the germline V gene. J was trimmed by 1 base and V by 2 bases; bases with no gene match: 5. The CDR3 spans 16 residues. The CDR3 bases are TGTGCCAGCAGCGTTTCCCGGGAGGGTTCCTACAATGAGCAGTTCTTC. It yields the protein CASSVSREGSYNEQFF.

The chain carries TRBV28 and TRBJ1-2; D gene unclear. V lost 7 bases and J 5 bases, leaving 11 bases between the germline ends. This CDR3 is built from 12 residues. In germline, CDR1 is MDHEN, CDR2 SYDVKM. CDR3 sequence: CASMGSGYGYTF. CDR3 nucleotide sequence: TGTGCCAGCATGGGCTCCGGTTATGGCTACACCTTC.

This clone showed up just once. This sequence joins TRBV5-1 and TRBJ1-2; TRBD1 agrees at 7 bases. CDR1 is SGHRS, CDR2 YFSETQ, per germline. Trimming removed 7 bases from V and 2 bases from J; junction bases left unmatched: 5. This CDR3 comprises 13 residues. The CDR3 DNA reads as TGCGCCAGCGGGACGACAGGGAACTATGGCTACACCTTC. Its protein product is CASGTTGNYGYTF.

This clone was observed once. CDR3 DNA: TGTGCCAGCAGTGTGATCGCAGATACGCAGTATTTT. Translating it yields CASSVIADTQYF. V is TRBV2 and J is TRBJ2-3; the D is unclear. CDR3 length equals 12 residues. CDR1 and CDR2 (germline): SNHLY, FYNNEI. Deletions cut 4 bases from V and 4 bases from J, with 6 bases between.

The chain joins TRBV7-3 to TRBJ2-7, with D maybe TRBD1 (6 bases). The CDR3 spans 13 residues. The germline V gene encodes CDR1 SGHTA and CDR2 FQGTGA. Trimming removed 3 bases at V and 6 bases at J, with 12 bases between. The CDR3 nucleotides read TGTGCCAGCAGCTTCGACAGGCTTGGCGAGCAGTACTTC. Translated: CASSFDRLGEQYF.

This chain uses TRBV30 with TRBJ2-1; D gene ambiguous. V was trimmed by 1 base and J by 0 bases, leaving 10 bases between them. Germline V gene sequence: CDR1 GTSNPN, CDR2 SVGIG (reference sequence). The CDR3 spans 15 residues. The CDR3 region is CAWSGVLGSYNEQFF. The CDR3 DNA sequence: TGTGCCTGGAGTGGGGTTTTGGGCTCCTACAATGAGCAGTTCTTC.

This CDR3 is CASSPATMSSYNEQFF. CDR3 bases: TGTGCCAGCAGTCCCGCTACTATGAGCTCCTACAATGAGCAGTTCTTC. This chain joins TRBV28 and TRBJ2-1; no clear D gene. The CDR3 runs to 16 residues. Trimming stripped 5 bases from V and 0 bases from J, with 14 bases between. Germline CDR1 and CDR2: MDHEN and SYDVKM.

The sample holds a few counts of this clone. The chain uses TRBV5-1 and TRBJ1-5, with D perhaps matching TRBD1 (5 bases). The CDR3 consists of 16 residues. CDR1 is SGHRS and CDR2 is YFSETQ in the germline V gene. V was trimmed by 1 base and J by 5 bases, leaving 16 bases between them. CDR3 residues: CASSLSSRDGDQPQHF. Here the CDR3 DNA reads TGCGCCAGCAGCTTGTCGTCCAGGGACGGGGATCAGCCCCAGCATTTT.

This chain uses TRBV5-1 with TRBJ1-1; D may be TRBD1 (6 bases). This CDR3 comprises 17 residues. Germline lookup yields CDR1 SGHRS and CDR2 YFSETQ. V lost 4 bases and J lost 0, with 19 bases in between. This CDR3 reads CASSPRFRGLMNTEAFF. The CDR3 nucleotides are TGCGCCAGCAGCCCCCGATTCAGGGGATTAATGAACACTGAAGCTTTCTTT.

This chain uses TRBV27 with TRBJ2-1; the D gene is possibly TRBD2 (5 bases). Trimming took 6 bases from V and 8 from J, leaving 11 bases between them. CDR1 and CDR2 from the germline V gene are MNHEY and SMNVEV (reference sequence). This CDR3 has 12 residues. The chain's CDR3 is CASRRGWDEQFF. The CDR3 DNA follows: TGTGCCAGCAGGAGAGGGTGGGATGAGCAGTTCTTC.

This clone was seen more than once but under ten times. CDR3 residues: CASSSRVSPLHF. The CDR3 coding sequence is TGTGCCAGCAGCTCCCGTGTTTCACCCCTCCACTTT. The J gene is TRBJ1-6, the V gene TRBV7-9, with D hard to call. Trimming stripped 4 bases from V and 9 bases from J, with 7 bases between. The germline CDR1 and CDR2 sequences are SEHNR and FQNEAQ (reference sequence). The CDR3 consists of 12 residues.

The chain recombines TRBV28 with TRBJ2-7; TRBD2 agrees at 9 bases. The CDR3 runs 16 residues. Unmatched junction bases numbered 13, after V lost 6 bases and J lost 4 bases. Looked up from germline, CDR1 is MDHEN and CDR2 is SYDVKM. In DNA, the CDR3 is TGTGCCAGCAGCCTAATCCTACTAGCGGGCAAATACGAGCAGTACTTC. It encodes CASSLILLAGKYEQYF.

The rearrangement joins TRBV7-2 to TRBJ2-2; D might be TRBD1 or TRBD2, each matching 5 bases. The CDR3 runs to 19 residues. Germline CDR1 reads SGHTA; CDR2 reads FQGNSA. V lost 3 bases to trimming and J lost 1 base, with 21 bases between them. The CDR3 spells CASSLFRHRGRQNTGELFF. The CDR3 region has the DNA TGTGCCAGCAGCTTGTTCCGCCATAGGGGACGGCAGAACACCGGGGAGCTGTTTTTT.

This clone was recorded a few times. The chain carries TRBV5-8 and TRBJ2-7, with a weak D call TRBD1 (6 bases). CDR1 and CDR2 (germline): SGHTS, YDEGEE. V gave up 4 bases and J gave up 1 base, with 15 bases separating them. This CDR3 spans 15 amino acids. CDR3 DNA: TGTGCCAGCAGCCAACACAGGGTCAGATCCTACGAGCAGTACTTC. Translated: CASSQHRVRSYEQYF.

This clone was seen only a few times. The chain is built from TRBV19 and TRBJ2-2; tentative D call: TRBD2 (5 bases). This CDR3 has 14 residues. V was cut by 5 bases and J by 4 bases, with 11 bases left in between. Germline loops: CDR1 LNHDA, CDR2 SQIVND (reference sequence). CDR3 loop: CASSLSRGTGELFF. CDR3 sequence (DNA): TGTGCCAGTAGTCTGTCCCGGGGCACCGGGGAGCTGTTTTTT.

The rearrangement joins TRBV5-4 to TRBJ2-3; TRBD2 matches at 11 bases. V lost 4 bases to trimming and J lost 3 bases; unmatched junction nucleotides: 4. The CDR3 sequence is 15 residues long. CDR1 is SGHNT and CDR2 is YYREEE in the germline V gene (reference sequence). The CDR3 protein is CASSVASGGTDTQYF. The CDR3 DNA sequence: TGTGCCAGCAGCGTAGCTAGCGGGGGGACAGATACGCAGTATTTT.

The V call is TRBV6-1, the J call TRBJ1-1, with D maybe TRBD1 (6 bases). This CDR3 contains 15 residues. Trimming took 5 bases from V and 2 from J, leaving 15 bases between them. Looked up from germline, CDR1 is MNHNS and CDR2 is SASEGT. The CDR3 nucleotides read TGTGCCAGCAGTAGGCCCGGGACACCTAACACTGAAGCTTTCTTT. Protein: CASSRPGTPNTEAFF.

The V call is TRBV5-1, the J call TRBJ2-5, with D perhaps TRBD1 (6 bases). V was trimmed by 4 bases and J by 0 bases, leaving 19 bases between them. This CDR3 is 17 amino acids long. The germline V gene has CDR1 SGHRS and CDR2 YFSETQ. CDR3 coding DNA: TGCGCCAGCAGCATTGGGCAGGGGCCGAAGTACCAAGAGACCCAGTACTTC. Translated: CASSIGQGPKYQETQYF.

In nucleotides, the CDR3 is TGTGCCAGCAGGAACAGCCAACTCTCCTACGAGCAGTACTTC. Protein product: CASRNSQLSYEQYF. This chain uses TRBV2 with TRBJ2-7; no definite D call. Germline V gene lookup returns CDR1 SNHLY and CDR2 FYNNEI. The CDR3 covers 14 residues. The V end lost 6 bases, the J end lost 0 bases, and 12 bases lay between the germline ends.

The chain employs TRBV10-3 and TRBJ1-5; maybe TRBD1 (5 bases). This CDR3 region has 16 residues. Germline V lookup: CDR1 ENHRY, CDR2 SYGVKD. V was shortened by 10 bases and J by 0 bases, with 19 bases between the two germline ends. The CDR3 DNA reads as TGTGCCAGCGGGACCGACCGAGTTTATAGCAATCAGCCCCAGCATTTT. Protein sequence: CASGTDRVYSNQPQHF.

This chain joins TRBV7-6 and TRBJ2-3, with 7 bases matching TRBD1. V shed 1 base, J shed 0 bases, and the junction held 4 bases outside the gene matches. Germline CDR1 and CDR2: SGHVS and FNYEAQ. This CDR3 region has 16 residues. CDR3 coding DNA: TGTGCCAGCAGCTTAGGATTCAGGGGGAGCACAGATACGCAGTATTTT. Its protein product is CASSLGFRGSTDTQYF.

The V and J genes are TRBV4-1 and TRBJ1-1; tentative D call: TRBD1 (6 bases). CDR3 size: 14 residues. Trimming removed 0 bases from V and 9 bases from J, with 14 bases in between. Germline-derived CDR1 and CDR2 are MGHRA and YSYEKL. CDR3 sequence reads: CASSQEGGTVKAFF. Written as DNA, the CDR3 is TGCGCCAGCAGCCAAGAAGGGGGGACGGTAAAAGCTTTCTTT.